This T cell receptor (beta chain) appears in the sequencing data of a study of blood T cell repertoires in COVID-19. Membership in each cohort depended on participant-reported clinical history. This CDR3 comprises 16 residues. V gave up 2 bases and J gave up 2 bases; unmatched junction bases: 7. Per the germline V gene, CDR1 is KGHSH and CDR2 is LQKENI. The table came from immunoSEQ multiplex PCR; TCRdb's copy has only in-frame clones and leaves some out. This sample carries about 370,000 clones, under 90% of them seen once, and the ten largest clones take 1.7%. Sequences were obtained from PBMCs or T cells enriched from blood (not recorded which). The clonotype comes from a woman in her 30s who had recovered from COVID-19. The gene calls are TRBV18 and TRBJ1-2; 8 bases fit TRBD1. The CDR3 DNA reads TGTGCCAGCTCACCAACGACAGGGGAGGGGAACTATGGCTACACCTTC. This gives the protein CASSPTTGEGNYGYTF.